A single sample is the source of the 3 T cell receptor beta chains below, sequenced in a study of HIV-infected patients and healthy controls. cDNA was made from around 0.45 ug RNA using alpha and beta constant primers. Separate chain-specific third strand synthesis with multiplexing indices produced the alpha and beta libraries. TCRdb itself ran the 5' RACE reads through MiXCR, one entry per CDR3 protein. The sample gives thousands of distinct CDR3 sequences, roughly 8.1% of which show up once; 15% to 20% is in the top ten. Roughly three months, about 14 weeks, into antiretroviral therapy, follow-up blood was collected. All unsorted peripheral T cells were captured because whole blood was used without fractionation. The sample consisted of blood, taken during antiretroviral therapy. The receptors originated from an adult with HIV infection.

This clonotype is labeled as medium-sized. This rearrangement joins TRBV11-2 to TRBJ2-2; D is ambiguous. Trimming stripped 5 bases from V and 3 bases from J, with 4 bases between. Germline-derived CDR1 and CDR2 are SGHAT and FQNNGV. This CDR3 contains 12 residues. The CDR3 loop reads CASSGDTGELFF. For the CDR3, the DNA is TGTGCCAGCAGCGGGGACACCGGGGAGCTGTTTTTT.

This clonotype is medium-sized (0.01 to 0.1%) by share. The genes are TRBV20-1 and TRBJ2-3; either TRBD1 or TRBD2 may fit D (5 bases each). Trimming took 0 bases from V and 5 from J, leaving 9 bases between them. The germline V gene encodes CDR1 DFQATT and CDR2 SNEGSKA (reference sequence). There are 13 residues in the CDR3. The CDR3 region is CSAREMGEDTQYF. The DNA for the CDR3 is TGCAGTGCTAGAGAGATGGGGGAAGATACGCAGTATTTT.

This clonotype was observed many times. This rearrangement joins TRBV6-5 to TRBJ1-2; D is perhaps TRBD1 (6 bases). This CDR3 has 15 amino acids. V was trimmed by 0 bases and J by 1 base, leaving 9 bases between them. Germline-derived CDR1 and CDR2 are MNHEY and SVGAGI. The CDR3 region is CASSYSTGYNYGYTF. In DNA, the CDR3 is TGTGCCAGCAGTTACTCCACAGGGTATAACTATGGCTACACCTTC.